One and the same sample provided the 27 T cell receptor beta chains below, sequenced in a study of neoadjuvant anti-PD-1 for oral cavity cancer. Method: immunoSEQ multiplex PCR; TCRdb's copy keeps in-frame clones and lacks some. The sample records fewer than 70,000 clones, 65% to 85% being singletons. Sequencing was performed on PBMCs, taken before nivolumab (anti-PD-1) treatment. These receptors all stem from a person aged 35-79 years with oral cavity squamous cell carcinoma.

The chain recombines TRBV10-3 with TRBJ1-5; D is unclear. The germline CDR1 and CDR2 sequences are ENHRY and SYGVKD. The length of the CDR3 is 15 residues. V dropped 3 bases and J dropped 1 base, with 10 bases sitting between them. CDR3 sequence (DNA): TGTGCCATCAGTGATCAGGCAGTAAGCAATCAGCCCCAGCATTTT. Translation gives CAISDQAVSNQPQHF.

This clone has only a few counts. The J gene is TRBJ1-2, the V gene TRBV2; D uncertain. This CDR3 comprises 13 residues. The germline CDR1 and CDR2 sequences are SNHLY and FYNNEI. V gave up 1 base and J gave up 4 bases, with 7 bases separating them. In DNA, the CDR3 is TGTGCCAGCAGTGAAGGTTCAGTCTATGGCTACACCTTC. This encodes CASSEGSVYGYTF.

The chain combines TRBV5-4 with TRBJ1-4; weak D call: TRBD1 (5 bases). The CDR3 is 15 amino acids. CDR1 and CDR2 from the germline V gene are SGHNT and YYREEE (reference sequence). V was trimmed by 4 bases and J by 2 bases, leaving 12 bases between them. CDR3 nucleotides: TGTGCCAGCAGCCTGGGGGAGGGGACTAATGAAAAACTGTTTTTT. Translating gives CASSLGEGTNEKLFF.

The rearrangement links TRBV10-1 to TRBJ1-2, with unresolved D. Germline assignment: CDR1 WNHNN and CDR2 SYGVQD (reference sequence). V dropped 4 bases and J dropped 4 bases, with 10 bases sitting between them. CDR3 length equals 13 residues. The CDR3: CASSGGNGYGYTF. Written as DNA, the CDR3 is TGCGCCAGCAGTGGCGGGAACGGCTATGGCTACACCTTC.

This clone showed up just a few times. The chain links TRBV19 to TRBJ2-2; 8 bases match TRBD1. With V trimmed by 4 bases and J by 7 bases, 8 bases remained unmatched. Germline V gene lookup returns CDR1 LNHDA and CDR2 SQIVND (reference sequence). The CDR3 sequence is 15 residues long. CDR3 protein: CASSTGQAGVGELFF. The CDR3 DNA sequence: TGTGCCAGTAGTACGGGACAGGCAGGCGTCGGGGAGCTGTTTTTT.

This clone was seen a single time. The rearrangement joins TRBV5-6 to TRBJ1-4; perhaps TRBD1 as D (5 bases). From germline, CDR1 is SGHDT and CDR2 YYEEEE. There are 14 residues in the CDR3. Trimming removed 2 bases from V and 5 bases from J, with 10 bases in between. The DNA of the CDR3 is TGTGCCAGCAGCTTCGGGACCGACAATGAAAAACTGTTTTTT. Translating gives CASSFGTDNEKLFF.

The rearrangement links TRBV7-2 to TRBJ2-2; TRBD2 might be the D (6 bases). There are 15 residues in the CDR3. From germline, CDR1 is SGHTA and CDR2 FQGNSA. V was shortened by 7 bases and J by 1 base, with 13 bases between the two germline ends. The CDR3 DNA follows: TGTGCCAGCAAGATCGGGACTGTGAACACCGGGGAGCTGTTTTTT. Its protein is CASKIGTVNTGELFF.

The rearrangement uses TRBV27 and TRBJ2-3, with D uncertain. Per germline, CDR1 MNHEY and CDR2 SMNVEV (reference sequence). The CDR3 contains 14 residues. V lost 8 bases, J lost 2 bases, and 14 bases lay in between. The CDR3 DNA reads as TGTGCCAGCCGTACGGCCCACTCCACAGATACGCAGTATTTT. It translates to CASRTAHSTDTQYF.

This chain joins TRBV19 and TRBJ1-2; 11 nucleotides agree with TRBD1. V was clipped by 6 bases and J by 5 bases; unmatched bases: 8. Germline CDR1 reads LNHDA; CDR2 reads SQIVND (reference sequence). The length of the CDR3 is 15 residues. The CDR3 loop is CASRFSGQGAYGYTF. CDR3 nucleotide sequence: TGTGCCAGTAGATTCTCAGGACAGGGGGCGTATGGCTACACCTTC.

The chain links TRBV7-6 to TRBJ1-1, with TRBD1 identical over 8 bases. J gave up 6 bases and V 5 bases, and 8 bases lay outside the gene matches. Germline V lookup: CDR1 SGHVS, CDR2 FNYEAQ. The CDR3 extends over 14 amino acids. The CDR3 region is CASSPIGQGPEAFF. Written as DNA, the CDR3 is TGTGCCAGCAGCCCGATCGGACAGGGCCCTGAAGCTTTCTTT. Drawing the rest from reference TRBV7-6 and TRBJ1-1, the complete variable domain is GAGVSQSPRYKVTKRGQDVALRCDPISGHVSLYWYRQALGQGPEFLTYFNYEAQQDKSGLPNDRFSAERPEGSISTLTIQRTEQRDSAMYRCASSPIGQGPEAFFGQGTRLTVV.

The V and J genes are TRBV19 and TRBJ2-2; 8 bases agree with TRBD1. CDR1 LNHDA and CDR2 SQIVND come from the germline V gene (reference sequence). This CDR3 spans 15 amino acids. The J segment lost 5 bases and the V segment lost 10 bases, leaving 12 bases of the junction unmatched. CDR3: CATKAGTGQTGELFF. The CDR3 DNA follows: TGTGCCACCAAAGCCGGGACAGGTCAAACCGGGGAGCTGTTTTTT.

This clone occurred once. The V gene is TRBV29-1, the J gene TRBJ1-1; D uncertain. CDR3 length equals 11 residues. V was pared by 0 bases and J by 4 bases, with 3 bases between. CDR1 SQVTM and CDR2 ANQGSEA come from the germline V gene. The CDR3 DNA sequence: TGCAGCGTTGAAGATCCCACTGAAGCTTTCTTT. Translation gives CSVEDPTEAFF.

This sequence joins TRBV2 and TRBJ2-7; the match to TRBD1 covers 9 bases. The CDR3 covers 13 residues. The V gene's germline CDR1 is SNHLY and CDR2 FYNNEI. The J segment lost 2 bases and the V segment lost 8 bases, leaving 4 bases of the junction unmatched. The DNA of the CDR3 is TGTGCCAGCCGGACAGGGGAGGCCTACGAGCAGTACTTC. It encodes CASRTGEAYEQYF.

The V gene is TRBV5-1, the J gene TRBJ2-5; D unresolved. V gave up 0 bases and J gave up 2 bases, with 8 bases separating them. The length of the CDR3 is 14 residues. Germline assignment: CDR1 SGHRS and CDR2 YFSETQ. In DNA form, the CDR3 reads TGCGCCAGCAGCTTGGGGCCAGCGCAAGAGACCCAGTACTTC. Amino acids: CASSLGPAQETQYF.

V gene TRBV18 combines with J gene TRBJ1-5, with D uncertain. The germline V and J ends were trimmed by 0 bases and 12 bases, with 9 bases remaining between them. Germline-derived CDR1 and CDR2 are KGHSH and LQKENI. This CDR3 has 12 amino acids. The CDR3 nucleotides are TGTGCCAGCTCACCACCGGAGGGCGTCCAGCATTTT. Protein: CASSPPEGVQHF.

In this sample, this clone turned up once. The chain is built from TRBV2 and TRBJ2-1; D is perhaps TRBD1 (5 bases). V lost 4 bases and J 7 bases, leaving 8 bases between the germline ends. Germline V CDR1 and CDR2: SNHLY, FYNNEI. There are 12 residues in the CDR3. The CDR3 nucleotides read TGTGCCAGCAGTGCCCAGGGTAATGAGCAGTTCTTC. As protein: CASSAQGNEQFF.

The CDR3 DNA reads as TGTGCCAGCAGCGTATTAGCGAGCACAGATACGCAGTATTTT. Its protein is CASSVLASTDTQYF. The chain recombines TRBV9 with TRBJ2-3, with D perhaps matching TRBD2 (5 bases). There are 14 residues in the CDR3. V gave up 1 base and J gave up 0 bases, with 6 bases separating them. CDR1 is SGDLS, CDR2 YYNGEE, per germline.

This chain connects TRBV19 to TRBJ2-1, with 7 positions matching TRBD2. Germline values: CDR1 LNHDA, CDR2 SQIVND (reference sequence). The CDR3 consists of 17 residues. Trimming cost V 5 bases and J 5 bases; bases outside gene matches: 15. The CDR3, as DNA: TGTGCCAGTAGTCCTTGGGGGGGGGTCTTTAGGGACAATGAGCAGTTCTTC. This translates into CASSPWGGVFRDNEQFF.

CDR3 in DNA: TGTGCCAGCAGCTGGCCCACAGGGGCCCTCACTGAAGCTTTCTTT. Translating it yields CASSWPTGALTEAFF. The chain combines TRBV7-2 with TRBJ1-1; the match to TRBD1 covers 7 bases. V trimming: 4 bases; J trimming: 4 bases; junction bases outside the gene matches: 9. This CDR3 is 15 amino acids long. Germline CDR1 SGHTA, CDR2 FQGNSA.

This rearrangement joins TRBV7-2 to TRBJ2-2; D is possibly TRBD1 or TRBD2 (5 bases each). Germline-derived CDR1 and CDR2 are SGHTA and FQGNSA. This CDR3 region has 17 residues. Trimming took 2 bases from V and 4 from J, leaving 17 bases between them. The CDR3 DNA follows: TGTGCCAGCAGCTTAATTCTCCGGGGCGTGAGCACCGGGGAGCTGTTTTTT. Translated, it gives CASSLILRGVSTGELFF.

The CDR3 DNA reads TGTGCCAGCAAGACGGGGGGTCAGGGTGCCGATACGCAGTATTTT. This sequence encodes CASKTGGQGADTQYF. The chain recombines TRBV6-5 with TRBJ2-3; the match to TRBD2 covers 7 bases. The CDR3 consists of 15 residues. Trimming at V came to 7 bases and at J to 6 bases, leaving 13 bases not matched to a gene. CDR1 is MNHEY, CDR2 SVGAGI, per germline.

The chain has TRBV7-9 and TRBJ1-2; no definite D call. The germline V and J ends were trimmed by 5 bases and 0 bases, with 16 bases remaining between them. In germline, CDR1 is SEHNR, CDR2 FQNEAQ (reference sequence). CDR3 size: 16 residues. The CDR3 DNA follows: TGTGCCAGCAGCCCCCCGGGAGGGAAGACTAACTATGGCTACACCTTC. Protein sequence: CASSPPGGKTNYGYTF. The complete variable domain, with remaining parts taken from reference TRBV7-9 and TRBJ1-2, reads DTGVSQNPRHKITKRGQNVTFRCDPISEHNRLYWYRQTLGQGPEFLTYFQNEAQLEKSRLLSDRFSAERPKGSFSTLEIQRTEQGDSAMYLCASSPPGGKTNYGYTFGSGTRLTVV.

The chain links TRBV7-8 to TRBJ2-3, with 11 nucleotides matching TRBD1. Germline CDR1 is SGHVS and CDR2 is FQNEAQ. CDR3 size: 16 residues. Trimming cost V 5 bases and J 4 bases; bases outside gene matches: 8. CDR3 in DNA: TGTGCCAGCAGCCAGGACAGGGGGCGCGTCGCAGATACGCAGTATTTT. Translation gives CASSQDRGRVADTQYF.

This clone was recorded a few times. The V and J genes are TRBV5-1 and TRBJ1-3; 8 bases map to TRBD1. Germline V gene data show CDR1 as SGHRS and CDR2 as YFSETQ. The CDR3 totals 16 residues. V was clipped by 0 bases and J by 4 bases; unmatched bases: 6. CDR3 DNA sequence: TGCGCCAGCAGCTTGGATACCGGGACAGGAGGAAACACCATATATTTT. This codes for CASSLDTGTGGNTIYF.

The chain recombines TRBV5-6 with TRBJ1-2, with TRBD1 matching 10 bases. Germline-derived CDR1 and CDR2 are SGHDT and YYEEEE. The junction had 9 bases not matched to a gene; V was cut back by 5 bases and J by 5 bases. This CDR3 comprises 15 residues. The CDR3 DNA is TGTGCCAGCAGATCTCGACAGGGGGCGAGGTATGGCTACACCTTC. Residues: CASRSRQGARYGYTF.

The gene calls are TRBV7-9 and TRBJ1-2; D gene ambiguous. The length of the CDR3 is 11 residues. Germline CDR1 and CDR2: SEHNR and FQNEAQ (reference sequence). Trimming stripped 8 bases from V and 6 bases from J, with 10 bases between. CDR3: CASGKEDGYTF. The CDR3, as DNA: TGTGCCAGCGGGAAGGAGGATGGCTACACCTTC.

The V gene is TRBV7-3, the J gene TRBJ2-3, with a weak D call TRBD1 (5 bases). V lost 7 bases and J 4 bases, leaving 12 bases between the germline ends. Germline values: CDR1 SGHTA, CDR2 FQGTGA. This CDR3 is 13 amino acids long. The CDR3 region has the DNA TGTGCCAGCACCTCAGGGAACCCAGATACGCAGTATTTT. This translates into CASTSGNPDTQYF.